This T cell receptor beta chain was sequenced for a study of vaccination effects on CD4 cells after COVID-19. Germline CDR1 is SGHTA and CDR2 is FQGNSA. V lost 8 bases to trimming and J lost 10 bases, with 18 bases between them. This CDR3 region has 13 residues. Comment on this clone: What it binds is not known.

TCRdb's copy holds only in-frame clones and misses some; the assay was immunoSEQ multiplex PCR. The repertoire holds 70,000 or so clones, with roughly 79% as singletons. Expansion of antigen-specific CD4+ T cells with viral peptide pools was carried out by the ViraFEST assay before sequencing. CD4+ T cells were isolated after approximately 10 days of culture. The study found no prior SARS-CoV-2 infection in the vaccine recipients, who tested negative for nucleocapsid antibodies. This rearrangement joins TRBV7-2 to TRBJ2-1; D perhaps matches TRBD2 (6 bases). The origin of this receptor is a human donor who received a COVID-19 vaccine. The material sequenced was CD4+ T cells from PBMCs cultured with SARS-CoV-2 spike peptides, taken before COVID-19 vaccination. CDR3 coding DNA: TGTGCCAGCTCACCCCCCTCGGGACTGGAGCAGTTCTTC. The encoded protein is CASSPPSGLEQFF.